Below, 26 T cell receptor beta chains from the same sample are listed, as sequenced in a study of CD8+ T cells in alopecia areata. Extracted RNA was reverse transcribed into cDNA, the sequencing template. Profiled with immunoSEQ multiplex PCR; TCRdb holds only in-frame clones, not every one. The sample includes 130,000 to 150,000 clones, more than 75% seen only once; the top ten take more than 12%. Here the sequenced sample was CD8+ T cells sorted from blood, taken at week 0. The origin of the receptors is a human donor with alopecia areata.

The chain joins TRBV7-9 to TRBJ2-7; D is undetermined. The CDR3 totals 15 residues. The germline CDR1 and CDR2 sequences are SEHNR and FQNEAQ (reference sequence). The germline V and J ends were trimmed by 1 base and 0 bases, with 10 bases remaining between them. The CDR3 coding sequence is TGTGCCAGCAGCTTAGACTACTCGACCTCCTACGAGCAGTACTTC. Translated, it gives CASSLDYSTSYEQYF.

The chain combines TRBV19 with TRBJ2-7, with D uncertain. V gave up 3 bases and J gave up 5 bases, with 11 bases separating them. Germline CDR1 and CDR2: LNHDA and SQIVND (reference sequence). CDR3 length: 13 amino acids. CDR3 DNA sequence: TGTGCCAGTAGTATTGGAGTAGTGGACGAGCAGTACTTC. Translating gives CASSIGVVDEQYF.

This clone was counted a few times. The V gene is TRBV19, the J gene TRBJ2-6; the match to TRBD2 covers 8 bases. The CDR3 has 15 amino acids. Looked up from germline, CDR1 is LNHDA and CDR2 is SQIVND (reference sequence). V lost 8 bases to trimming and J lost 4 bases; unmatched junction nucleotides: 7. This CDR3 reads CASFRGRTGANVLTF. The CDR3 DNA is TGTGCCAGTTTCCGCGGGAGGACAGGGGCCAACGTCCTGACTTTC.

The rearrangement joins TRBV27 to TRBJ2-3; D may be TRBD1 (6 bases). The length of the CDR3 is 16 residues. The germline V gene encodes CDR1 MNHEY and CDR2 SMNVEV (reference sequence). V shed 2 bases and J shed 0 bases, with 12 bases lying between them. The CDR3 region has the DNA TGTGCCAGCAGTTTAATGGGGGCCTCTAGCACAGATACGCAGTATTTT. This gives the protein CASSLMGASSTDTQYF.

CDR3 in DNA: TGTGCCAGCAGTAGGGACGGAGGCTCCTATAATTCACCCCTCCACTTT. Protein: CASSRDGGSYNSPLHF. This chain connects TRBV2 to TRBJ1-6; perhaps TRBD1 as D (5 bases). This CDR3 is 16 amino acids long. Between the trimmed V and J ends, which lost 5 bases and 0 bases, there was a span of 11 bases. Germline CDR1 is SNHLY and CDR2 is FYNNEI.

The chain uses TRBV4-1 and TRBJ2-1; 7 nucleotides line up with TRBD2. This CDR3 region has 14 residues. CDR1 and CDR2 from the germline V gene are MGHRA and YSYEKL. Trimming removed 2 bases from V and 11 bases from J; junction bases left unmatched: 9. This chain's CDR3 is CASSQTKEREKQFF. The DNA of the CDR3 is TGCGCCAGCAGCCAAACTAAGGAGCGGGAAAAGCAGTTCTTC.

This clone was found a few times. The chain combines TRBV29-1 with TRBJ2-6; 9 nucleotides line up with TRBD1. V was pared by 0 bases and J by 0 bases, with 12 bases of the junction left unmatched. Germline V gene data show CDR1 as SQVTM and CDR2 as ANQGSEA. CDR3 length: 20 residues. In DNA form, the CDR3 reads TGCAGCGTTGAAGATAACCCCCACAGGGGGCCCCCCTCTGGGGCCAACGTCCTGACTTTC. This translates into CSVEDNPHRGPPSGANVLTF.

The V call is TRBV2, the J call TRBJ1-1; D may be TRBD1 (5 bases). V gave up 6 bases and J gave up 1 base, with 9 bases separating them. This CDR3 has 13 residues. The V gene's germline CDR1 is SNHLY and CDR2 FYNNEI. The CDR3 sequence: CASRSTANTEAFF. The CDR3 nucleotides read TGTGCCAGCAGGTCGACAGCGAACACTGAAGCTTTCTTT.

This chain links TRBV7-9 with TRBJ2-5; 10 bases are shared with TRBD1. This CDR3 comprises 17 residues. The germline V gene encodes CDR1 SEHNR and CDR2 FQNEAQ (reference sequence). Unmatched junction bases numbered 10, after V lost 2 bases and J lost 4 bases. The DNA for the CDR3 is TGTGCCAGCAGCTTAATCGTATCGGACAGGGGGACAGAGACCCAGTACTTC. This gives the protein CASSLIVSDRGTETQYF.

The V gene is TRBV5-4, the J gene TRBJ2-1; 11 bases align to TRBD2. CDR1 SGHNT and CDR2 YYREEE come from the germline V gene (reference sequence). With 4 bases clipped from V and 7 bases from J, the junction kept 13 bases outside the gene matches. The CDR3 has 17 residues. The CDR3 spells CASSPGASGGLMNEQFF. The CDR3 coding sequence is TGTGCCAGCAGCCCCGGGGCTAGCGGGGGGCTTATGAATGAGCAGTTCTTC.

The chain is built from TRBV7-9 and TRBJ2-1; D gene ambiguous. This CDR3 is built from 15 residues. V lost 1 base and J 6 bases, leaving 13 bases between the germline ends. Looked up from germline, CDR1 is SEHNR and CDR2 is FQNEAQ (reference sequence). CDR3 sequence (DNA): TGTGCCAGCAGCTTAGGTTCGCTTCAGTTCAATGAGCAGTTCTTC. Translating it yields CASSLGSLQFNEQFF.

This CDR3 is CASSLPTTGTDTQYF. CDR3 bases: TGTGCCAGCAGCTTGCCGACTACCGGCACAGATACGCAGTATTTT. The chain links TRBV7-3 to TRBJ2-3; the D gene is possibly TRBD2 (5 bases). Germline values: CDR1 SGHTA, CDR2 FQGTGA. The CDR3 spans 15 residues. The germline V and J ends were trimmed by 3 bases and 1 base, with 11 bases remaining between them. The complete variable domain, with remaining parts taken from reference TRBV7-3 and TRBJ2-3, reads GAGVSQTPSNKVTEKGKYVELRCDPISGHTALYWYRQSLGQGPEFLIYFQGTGAADDSGLPNDRFFAVRPEGSVSTLKIQRTERGDSAVYLCASSLPTTGTDTQYFGPGTRLTVL.

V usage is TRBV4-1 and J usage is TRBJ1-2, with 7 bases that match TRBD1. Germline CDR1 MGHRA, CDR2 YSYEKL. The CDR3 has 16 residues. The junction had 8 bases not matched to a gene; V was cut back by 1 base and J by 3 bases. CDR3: CASSQVGTEKYYGYTF. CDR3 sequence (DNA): TGCGCCAGCAGCCAAGTTGGGACAGAGAAATACTATGGCTACACCTTC.

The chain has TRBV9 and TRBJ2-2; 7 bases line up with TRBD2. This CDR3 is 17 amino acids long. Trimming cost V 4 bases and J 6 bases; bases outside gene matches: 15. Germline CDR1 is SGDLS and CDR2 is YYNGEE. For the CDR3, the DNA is TGTGCCAGCAGCCATGCCCCACAGCGGGAACGGTCCGGGGAGCTGTTTTTT. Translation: CASSHAPQRERSGELFF. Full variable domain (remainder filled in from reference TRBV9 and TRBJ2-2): DSGVTQTPKHLITATGQRVTLRCSPRSGDLSVYWYQQSLDQGLQFLIQYYNGEERAKGNILERFSAQQFPDLHSELNLSSLELGDSALYFCASSHAPQRERSGELFFGEGSRLTVL.

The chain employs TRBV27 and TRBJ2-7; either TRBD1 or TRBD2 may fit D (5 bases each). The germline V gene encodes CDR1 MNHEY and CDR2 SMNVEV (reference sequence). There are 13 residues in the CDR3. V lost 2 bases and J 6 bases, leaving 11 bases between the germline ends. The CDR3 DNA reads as TGTGCCAGCAGTTTAGCCCGGGGACCCGAGCAGTACTTC. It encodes CASSLARGPEQYF.

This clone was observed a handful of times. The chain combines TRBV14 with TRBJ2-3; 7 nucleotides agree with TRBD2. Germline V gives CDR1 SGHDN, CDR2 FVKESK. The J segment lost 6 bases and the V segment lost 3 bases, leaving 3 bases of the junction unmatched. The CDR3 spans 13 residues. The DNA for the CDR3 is TGTGCCAGCAGCCAGATTAGCGGGGATACGCAGTATTTT. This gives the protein CASSQISGDTQYF.

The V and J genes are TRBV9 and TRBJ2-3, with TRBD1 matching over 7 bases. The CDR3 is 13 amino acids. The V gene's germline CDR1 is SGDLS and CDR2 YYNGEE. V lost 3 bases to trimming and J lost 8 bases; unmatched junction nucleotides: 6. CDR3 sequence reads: CASSGRDSTTQYF. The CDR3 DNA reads TGTGCCAGCAGCGGAAGGGACAGTACTACGCAGTATTTT.

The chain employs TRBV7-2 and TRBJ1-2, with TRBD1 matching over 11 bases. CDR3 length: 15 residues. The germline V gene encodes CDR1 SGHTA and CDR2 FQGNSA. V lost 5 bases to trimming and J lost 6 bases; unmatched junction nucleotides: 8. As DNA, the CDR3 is TGTGCCAGCAGCATCCGGGACAGGGGGTACAATGGCTACACCTTC. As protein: CASSIRDRGYNGYTF.

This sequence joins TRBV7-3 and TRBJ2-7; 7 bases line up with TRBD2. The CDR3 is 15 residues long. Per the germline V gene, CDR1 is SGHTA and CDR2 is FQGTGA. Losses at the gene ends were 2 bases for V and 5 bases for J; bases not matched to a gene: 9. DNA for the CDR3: TGTGCCAGCAGCTTAGACCGGGGGGAAATCCACGAGCAGTACTTC. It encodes CASSLDRGEIHEQYF.

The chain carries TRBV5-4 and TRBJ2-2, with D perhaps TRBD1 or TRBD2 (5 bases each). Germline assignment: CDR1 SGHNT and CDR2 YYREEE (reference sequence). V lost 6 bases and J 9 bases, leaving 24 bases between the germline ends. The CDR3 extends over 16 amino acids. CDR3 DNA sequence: TGTGCCAGCATCCAGAACACCGGGACCCACTCCAGGGAGCTGTTTTTT. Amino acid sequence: CASIQNTGTHSRELFF.

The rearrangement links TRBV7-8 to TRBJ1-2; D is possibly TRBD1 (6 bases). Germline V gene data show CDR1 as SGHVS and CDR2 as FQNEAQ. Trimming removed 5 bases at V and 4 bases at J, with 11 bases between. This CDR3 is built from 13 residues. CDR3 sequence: CASSRDKSYGYTF. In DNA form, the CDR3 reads TGTGCCAGCAGCCGGGACAAGAGCTATGGCTACACCTTC.

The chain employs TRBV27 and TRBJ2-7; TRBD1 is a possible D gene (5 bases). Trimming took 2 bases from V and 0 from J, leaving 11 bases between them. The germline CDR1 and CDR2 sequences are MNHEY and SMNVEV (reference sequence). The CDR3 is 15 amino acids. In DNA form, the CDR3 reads TGTGCCAGCAGTTTACAGGGCCGATCCTCCTACGAGCAGTACTTC. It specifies CASSLQGRSSYEQYF.

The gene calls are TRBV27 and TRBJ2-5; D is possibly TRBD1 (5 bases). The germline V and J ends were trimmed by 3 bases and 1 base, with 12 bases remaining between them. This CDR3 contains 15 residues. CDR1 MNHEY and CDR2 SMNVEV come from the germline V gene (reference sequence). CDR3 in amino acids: CASSFGGAIQETQYF. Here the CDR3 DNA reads TGTGCCAGCAGTTTTGGTGGGGCGATCCAAGAGACCCAGTACTTC.

CDR3: CAWSKSEEAPEQYF. CDR3 DNA: TGTGCCTGGAGTAAGAGCGAGGAGGCCCCCGAGCAGTACTTC. This chain links TRBV30 with TRBJ2-7; maybe TRBD2 (5 bases). V was pared by 2 bases and J by 6 bases, with 17 bases between. Germline V gene data show CDR1 as GTSNPN and CDR2 as SVGIG (reference sequence). This CDR3 region has 14 residues.

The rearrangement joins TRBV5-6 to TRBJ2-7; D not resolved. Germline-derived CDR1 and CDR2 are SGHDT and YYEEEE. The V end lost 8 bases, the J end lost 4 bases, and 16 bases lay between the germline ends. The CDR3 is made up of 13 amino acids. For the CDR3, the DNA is TGTGCCAGTACAGCGTTGGGGATATACGAGCAGTACTTC. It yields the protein CASTALGIYEQYF.

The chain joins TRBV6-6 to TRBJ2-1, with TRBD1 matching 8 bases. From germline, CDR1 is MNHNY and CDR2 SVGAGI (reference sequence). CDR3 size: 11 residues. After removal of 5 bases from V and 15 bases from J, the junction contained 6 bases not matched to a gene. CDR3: CASSTGTGPFF. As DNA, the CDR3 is TGTGCCAGCAGTACCGGGACAGGTCCGTTCTTC.